Included here is one T cell receptor (beta chain) sequence, with context. Antigen specificity is unknown. Generated by immunoSEQ multiplex PCR, the TCRdb table keeps only in-frame clones and is missing some. The table lists 84,000 or so clones, approximately 88% of them singletons. This entry is derived from a study of T cell responses to AZD1222 COVID-19 vaccine. V lost 3 bases, J lost 2 bases, and 3 bases stayed unmatched. CDR3 length: 15 amino acids. Germline V CDR1 and CDR2: MNHNY, SVGAGI (reference sequence). Study results and limitations: CD4 TCRs linked to vaccination spanned spike, dominating at 160-218 and 743-854. The study reported that nearly half of spike-specific TCRs target unmutated variant regions. Repertoire collection took place solely once the T cell response had peaked.

The rearrangement joins TRBV6-6 to TRBJ1-5; 8 nucleotides align to TRBD1. The receptor was derived from an adult in good health. This specimen consisted of peripheral blood, obtained on day 0 of AZD1222 vaccination. In DNA form, the CDR3 reads TGTGCCAGCAGTTATTCGGACAGGGGCAATCAGCCCCAGCATTTT. It is translated as CASSYSDRGNQPQHF.